Below, one T cell receptor (beta chain) is given with its context. This receptor's antigen is unknown. No base quality values were provided; no much bigger clone lies one nucleotide off. Library preparation was by PCR. For sequencing, an Illumina HiSeq 2500 was employed. To normalize quantification of the TCRbeta repertoire, the TCR libraries were built with molecular barcoding that relied on unique molecular identifiers. Through fastp at Q25 and MiXCR, TCRdb rebuilt clones from the public reads, retaining in-frame beta chains. Under each unique CDR3 protein, matching rows form one entry showing the most common genes and DNA. The sample records some 300,000 distinct CDR3 sequences, over 9.5% of which are singletons. Roughly 7% of the sample goes to the ten largest clones. This specimen belongs to a study of T-cell reconstitution after alpha-beta-depleted transplantation in children (TCRdb year 2016). Notes on the research overall: T-cell immune reconstitution after TCRalphabeta/CD19-depleted allogeneic hematopoietic cell transplantation in children was quantitatively tracked in the study by means of TCR repertoire profiling.

Read against the paper, the sample's treatment or condition label means: allogeneic hematopoietic cell transplantation with graft depleted of TCRalphabeta T cells and CD19 B cells. The children who served as transplant recipients had been given grafts of TCRalphabeta/CD19-depleted allogeneic hematopoietic cells. Paper-wide results and their limitations: In some patients, high TCRbeta diversity at day 60 was attributed to recipient T cells and intrathymic progenitors that had survived conditioning. Apparently early alphabetaT-cell count recovery about two months after transplant reportedly relied on only several hundred rapidly expanded clones derived from non-depleted graft cells. The frequencies of hyperexpanded clones fell over the following months, and after one year, T-cell counts and TCRbeta diversity were mostly attributed to newly produced T cells.

The specimen comprised PBMCs, sampled before TCRalphabeta/CD19-depleted stem cell transplant. This receptor was obtained from a boy in the first two years of life with acute myeloid leukemia, due to receive a stem cell transplant.

Here is the DNA: TGTGCCAGCAGCAAGGGACTAGCGGGGTTTGGCGGGGAGCTGTTTTTT. It translates to CASSKGLAGFGGELFF. The chain is encoded by TRBV11-2 joined to TRBJ2-2; 13 central bases correspond to TRBD2. The germline V gene supplies CDR1 SGHAT and CDR2 FQNNGV. Ends trimmed: V by 5 bases, J by 7 bases; bases unmatched to a gene: 7. The CDR3 spans 16 residues, from the cysteine through the phenylalanine. This entry keeps only the CDR3 DNA: 48 bases, framed from base 1.